The 19 T cell receptor beta chains listed next were all sequenced from one sample in a study of graft-versus-host responses after intestinal transplantation. Sequencing was performed with immunoSEQ multiplex PCR; in TCRdb, only in-frame clones are kept and a portion is missing. Here the sample spans about 84,000 clones, more than 85% being singletons. These receptors have no known antigen. The material was unstimulated CD4+ T cells sorted from spleen or lymph node cells, obtained before transplant. Receptor source: a human donor who was the organ donor for an intestinal transplant.

V usage is TRBV25-1 and J usage is TRBJ2-1; the D is unclear. The V and J ends lost 3 bases and 4 bases respectively, with 7 bases between them. Germline lookup yields CDR1 MGHDK and CDR2 SYGVNS. CDR3 length: 13 residues. CDR3 in DNA: TGTGCCAGCAGTGAGGGCCCATACAATGAGCAGTTCTTC. Translated, it gives CASSEGPYNEQFF.

The chain recombines TRBV7-7 with TRBJ2-3; TRBD2 matches 7 bases. This CDR3 comprises 16 residues. The V gene end was trimmed by 3 bases and the J gene end by 0 bases; junction bases not matched to a gene: 6. Per the germline V gene, CDR1 is SSHAT and CDR2 is FNYEAQ (reference sequence). The CDR3 DNA follows: TGTGCCAGCAGCTTTAGGATAGCGGGCAGCACAGATACGCAGTATTTT. This sequence encodes CASSFRIAGSTDTQYF.

This sequence joins TRBV7-9 and TRBJ1-5, with 8 bases identical to TRBD1. V was pared by 3 bases and J by 1 base, with 14 bases of the junction left unmatched. The CDR3 has 19 amino acids. In germline, CDR1 is SEHNR, CDR2 FQNEAQ (reference sequence). The chain's CDR3 is CASSFVLSPTGASNQPQHF. CDR3 nucleotide sequence: TGTGCCAGCAGCTTCGTATTATCACCGACAGGGGCGAGCAATCAGCCCCAGCATTTT.

The J gene is TRBJ2-3, the V gene TRBV5-1; 8 nucleotides agree with TRBD2. CDR3 length equals 16 residues. CDR1 is SGHRS, CDR2 YFSETQ, per germline. J was trimmed by 2 bases and V by 0 bases; bases with no gene match: 5. This CDR3 reads CASSLVFSGDTDTQYF. The CDR3 DNA reads as TGCGCCAGCAGCTTGGTATTTAGCGGGGACACAGATACGCAGTATTTT.

V gene TRBV30 combines with J gene TRBJ2-3, with D possibly being TRBD2 (5 bases). Germline V gene sequence: CDR1 GTSNPN, CDR2 SVGIG (reference sequence). The CDR3 totals 12 residues. Trimming left V 4 bases short and J 4 bases short, with 9 bases between. The CDR3 coding sequence is TGTGCCTGGAATAGCGCCGCAGATACGCAGTATTTT. Translation: CAWNSAADTQYF.

The chain carries TRBV19 and TRBJ1-1; maybe TRBD1 (5 bases). CDR1 and CDR2 from the germline V gene are LNHDA and SQIVND (reference sequence). This CDR3 is 11 amino acids long. CDR3 sequence reads: CAATVNTEAFF. The CDR3 region has the DNA TGTGCTGCGACAGTTAACACTGAAGCTTTCTTT.

This chain connects TRBV11-3 to TRBJ2-3, with a weak D call TRBD1 (6 bases). The CDR3 consists of 14 residues. Deletions cut 3 bases from V and 4 bases from J, with 11 bases between. CDR1 SGHNT and CDR2 YENEEA come from the germline V gene. The CDR3 protein is CASSFRQGSDTQYF. CDR3 DNA sequence: TGTGCCAGCAGCTTCCGGCAGGGGTCAGATACGCAGTATTTT.

The rearrangement uses TRBV5-1 and TRBJ2-7; no definite D call. The CDR3 runs 13 residues. CDR1 is SGHRS and CDR2 is YFSETQ in the germline V gene. The V gene lost 1 base and the J gene lost 6 bases, with 11 bases spanning the gap. CDR3 sequence (DNA): TGCGCCAGCAGCTTGCTCGGTTTAGTCGAGCAGTACTTC. This encodes CASSLLGLVEQYF.

The V gene is TRBV5-1, the J gene TRBJ1-2; 7 positions match TRBD1. CDR3 size: 15 residues. Trimming removed 2 bases from V and 2 bases from J; junction bases left unmatched: 6. CDR1 and CDR2 from the germline V gene are SGHRS and YFSETQ. The CDR3: CASSFLDRRNYGYTF. DNA of the CDR3: TGCGCCAGCAGCTTCCTGGACAGGAGAAACTATGGCTACACCTTC.

Remarks on this clone: The same CDR3 is also encoded by other DNA sequences in this sample. This sequence joins TRBV11-3 and TRBJ2-3; the D is unclear. The CDR3 is 11 residues long. From germline, CDR1 is SGHNT and CDR2 YENEEA. Trimming shortened V by 2 bases and J by 6 bases, and 3 bases separated the two germline ends. In DNA, the CDR3 is TGTGCCAGCAGCTTACGGGATACGCAGTATTTT. Translated: CASSLRDTQYF.

The V gene is TRBV6-5, the J gene TRBJ1-2; D may be TRBD1 (6 bases). Trimming cost V 4 bases and J 2 bases, with 11 bases left between them. The CDR3 spans 14 residues. Germline CDR1 and CDR2: MNHEY and SVGAGI. The CDR3 DNA follows: TGTGCCAGCAGTTTTCGGACAGCCAACTATGGCTACACCTTC. It specifies CASSFRTANYGYTF.

This clone was counted only a few times. The rearrangement links TRBV30 to TRBJ1-5; tentatively, D is TRBD1 (5 bases). CDR1 is GTSNPN and CDR2 is SVGIG in the germline V gene (reference sequence). Trimming removed 3 bases at V and 6 bases at J, with 18 bases between. This CDR3 comprises 15 residues. CDR3 residues: CAWSANSGWAQPQHF. The CDR3 nucleotides are TGTGCCTGGAGCGCAAACTCAGGGTGGGCTCAGCCCCAGCATTTT.

The chain recombines TRBV5-1 with TRBJ2-3; TRBD2 is a possible D gene (7 bases). This CDR3 is 15 amino acids long. Germline CDR1 and CDR2: SGHRS and YFSETQ. The germline V and J ends were trimmed by 4 bases and 0 bases, with 12 bases remaining between them. The CDR3 is CASSLRGASTDTQYF. The CDR3 nucleotides read TGCGCCAGCAGCCTACGGGGGGCTAGCACAGATACGCAGTATTTT.

The gene calls are TRBV10-1 and TRBJ2-1; TRBD2 might be the D (5 bases). Per germline, CDR1 WNHNN and CDR2 SYGVQD (reference sequence). The CDR3 has 14 residues. V was pared by 0 bases and J by 8 bases, with 11 bases between. CDR3 loop: CASSESLVSDEQFF. In nucleotides, the CDR3 is TGCGCCAGCAGTGAGTCTCTAGTTAGCGATGAGCAGTTCTTC.

V and J are TRBV15 and TRBJ2-1, with TRBD2 identical over 8 bases. From germline, CDR1 is LNHNV and CDR2 YYDKDF (reference sequence). CDR3 length: 15 residues. V dropped 11 bases and J dropped 7; count of bases not matched to a gene: 16. CDR3 amino acids: CASLESSGGHNEQFF. In nucleotides, the CDR3 is TGTGCCTCCCTGGAGTCCAGCGGGGGTCATAATGAGCAGTTCTTC.

This clone was observed once. The chain employs TRBV6-5 and TRBJ2-2; 8 bases are shared with TRBD1. This CDR3 region has 14 residues. Germline loops: CDR1 MNHEY, CDR2 SVGAGI. The V segment lost 6 bases and the J segment 5 bases; nucleotides outside the gene matches: 5. CDR3 DNA: TGTGCCAGCAGGAGGACAGGGAGAACCGGGGAGCTGTTTTTT. The encoded protein is CASRRTGRTGELFF.

This clone was detected only a few times. The chain is built from TRBV18 and TRBJ2-7; D is ambiguous. The CDR3 has 14 residues. The germline V gene has CDR1 KGHSH and CDR2 LQKENI. Trimming took 5 bases from V and 5 from J, leaving 16 bases between them. The CDR3 DNA follows: TGTGCCAGCTCAGGGTCCTCACAGCCCCACGAGCAGTACTTC. Protein: CASSGSSQPHEQYF.

This clone has a single count. The chain joins TRBV10-3 to TRBJ2-3; 7 bases line up with TRBD2. V was clipped by 8 bases and J by 4 bases; unmatched bases: 3. The CDR3 extends over 12 amino acids. The germline gives CDR1 ENHRY, CDR2 SYGVKD. The CDR3, as DNA: TGTGCCATCGCGGGGGAAGCAGATACGCAGTATTTT. Protein sequence: CAIAGEADTQYF.

The V and J genes are TRBV7-8 and TRBJ2-3, with 9 bases lining up with TRBD1. The CDR3 totals 16 residues. Germline CDR1 is SGHVS and CDR2 is FQNEAQ. Germline trimming cut 1 base from V and 4 bases from J; bases unmatched to any gene: 6. The CDR3 sequence: CASSLVGTGLSDTQYF. The DNA of the CDR3 is TGTGCCAGCAGCTTAGTCGGGACAGGGTTATCAGATACGCAGTATTTT.